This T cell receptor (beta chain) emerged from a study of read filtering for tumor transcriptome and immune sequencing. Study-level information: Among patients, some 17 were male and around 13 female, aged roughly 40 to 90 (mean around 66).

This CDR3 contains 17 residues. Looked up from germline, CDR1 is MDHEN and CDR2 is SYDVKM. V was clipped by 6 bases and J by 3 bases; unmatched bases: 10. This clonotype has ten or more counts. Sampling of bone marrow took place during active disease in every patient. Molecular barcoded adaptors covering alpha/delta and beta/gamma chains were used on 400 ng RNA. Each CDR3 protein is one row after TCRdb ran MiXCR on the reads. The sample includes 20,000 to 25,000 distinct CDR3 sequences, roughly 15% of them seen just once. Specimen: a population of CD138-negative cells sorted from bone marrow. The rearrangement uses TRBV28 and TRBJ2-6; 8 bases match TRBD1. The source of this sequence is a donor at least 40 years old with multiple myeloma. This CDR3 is CASRAGGSRYGANVLTF. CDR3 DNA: TGTGCCAGCAGGGCAGGGGGCAGTAGGTATGGGGCCAACGTCCTGACTTTC.